The 8 T cell receptor beta chains below all came from one sample that was sequenced in a study of T-cell memory formation after mild COVID-19. TCRdb itself ran the 5' RACE reads through MiXCR, one entry per CDR3 protein. The repertoire consists of about 560,000 distinct CDR3 sequences, with approximately 15% occurring once and the leading ten covering approximately 8.1%. The sample comprised PBMCs or a T cell subset sorted from them (not recorded which). The receptors were gathered from an adult woman who had mild COVID-19 (a few samples of this study predate the infection). Cell type and time point are not known.

CDR3 DNA sequence: TGTGCCAGCGCCGACCCCTGGGGGAGCACAGATACGCAGTATTTT. This sequence encodes CASADPWGSTDTQYF. The chain has TRBV27 and TRBJ2-3, with D possibly being TRBD1 or TRBD2 (5 bases each). The V end lost 8 bases, the J end lost 0 bases, and 15 bases lay between the germline ends. The CDR3 is 15 amino acids. Germline V CDR1 and CDR2: MNHEY, SMNVEV (reference sequence).

The rearrangement links TRBV6-5 to TRBJ1-3; a weak D match, TRBD1 (6 bases). Germline CDR1 MNHEY, CDR2 SVGAGI. The CDR3 is made up of 15 amino acids. V was shortened by 3 bases and J by 0 bases, with 9 bases between the two germline ends. This CDR3 reads CASSYGQSSGNTIYF. CDR3 sequence (DNA): TGTGCCAGCAGTTATGGACAGAGCTCTGGAAACACCATATATTTT.

This clonotype came up a few times. The V gene is TRBV15, the J gene TRBJ1-5; D gene ambiguous. The CDR3 sequence is 14 residues long. Germline CDR1 reads LNHNV; CDR2 reads YYDKDF (reference sequence). Trimming cost V 1 base and J 0 bases, with 4 bases left between them. This chain's CDR3 is CATSRVDSNQPQHF. As DNA, the CDR3 is TGTGCCACCAGCAGAGTGGATAGCAATCAGCCCCAGCATTTT.

About this clonotype: A junction boundary mismatches the germline segment, possibly from a read error. For the CDR3, the DNA is TGTGTCAGCAGCCATCCGGTAGGTAGGACTAGCGGGACGAGAGAGCAGTTCTTC. Translating it yields CVSSHPVGRTSGTREQFF. The chain is built from TRBV7-9 and TRBJ2-1; 12 nucleotides line up with TRBD2. The CDR3 has 18 amino acids. The germline gives CDR1 SEHNR, CDR2 FQNEAQ (reference sequence).

The chain uses TRBV4-1 and TRBJ2-1, with D possibly TRBD2 on 5 matching bases. CDR3 size: 15 residues. Germline values: CDR1 MGHRA, CDR2 YSYEKL. V was trimmed by 4 bases and J by 0 bases, leaving 10 bases between them. CDR3 sequence: CASSPGNPSYNEQFF. The CDR3 bases are TGCGCCAGCAGCCCGGGGAATCCCTCCTACAATGAGCAGTTCTTC.

V and J are TRBV6-4 and TRBJ2-3; no clear D gene. This CDR3 region has 16 residues. V was cut by 2 bases and J by 3 bases, with 15 bases left in between. The germline V gene has CDR1 MRHNA and CDR2 SNTAGT. The CDR3 DNA follows: TGTGCCAGCAGTGACCTACAAGGCAGCTGGACAGATACGCAGTATTTT. As protein: CASSDLQGSWTDTQYF.

The chain uses TRBV7-3 and TRBJ2-3, with no clear D. Per the germline V gene, CDR1 is SGHTA and CDR2 is FQGTGA. This CDR3 is built from 13 residues. V was cut by 2 bases and J by 14 bases, with 17 bases left in between. CDR3 DNA sequence: TGTGCCAGCAGCTTAGTCGCGGCTAGTTTGTGGTATTTT. Encoded protein: CASSLVAASLWYF.

The chain is built from TRBV12-3 or TRBV12-4 and TRBJ2-7, with TRBD2 matching over 8 bases. V was clipped by 3 bases and J by 1 base; unmatched bases: 8. The CDR3 covers 16 residues. CDR3 sequence reads: CASSFLAGGQSYEQYF. In DNA form, the CDR3 reads TGTGCCAGCAGTTTTTTGGCGGGGGGTCAATCCTACGAGCAGTACTTC.